The 4 T cell receptor beta chains given below trace back to one sample, sequenced in a study of blood T cell repertoires in COVID-19. Produced via immunoSEQ multiplex PCR; TCRdb's table is partial and in-frame only. In the table there are 48,000 or so clones, more than 70% of which are singletons. Specimen: peripheral blood. The receptors originated from an older woman with acute or convalescent COVID-19.

This sequence joins TRBV21-1 and TRBJ2-7; the table assigns TRBD1, which was not confirmed against the DNA. TRBV21-1 is shown as a pseudogene. The CDR3 is made up of 17 amino acids. Written as DNA, the CDR3 is TGTGCCAGCAGCAAAATATTCCGACAGACCAAGACCTACGAGCAGTACTTC. Translation: CASSKIFRQTKTYEQYF.

The rearrangement links TRBV5-6 to TRBJ2-1; the match to TRBD2 covers 7 bases. The CDR3 is 15 residues long. Germline assignment: CDR1 SGHDT and CDR2 YYEEEE. V was clipped by 4 bases and J by 9 bases; unmatched bases: 13. The CDR3 loop reads CASSPPWAGDAEQFF. The CDR3 nucleotides read TGTGCCAGCAGCCCCCCATGGGCGGGGGACGCTGAGCAGTTCTTC.

The chain joins TRBV4-2 to TRBJ2-1; 13 positions match TRBD2. CDR1 LGHNA and CDR2 YNFKEQ come from the germline V gene. V dropped 0 bases and J dropped 4; count of bases not matched to a gene: 6. The CDR3 runs 18 residues. The CDR3 loop reads CASSQDPSGLAGYNEQFF. The CDR3, as DNA: TGTGCCAGCAGCCAAGATCCCTCGGGACTAGCGGGGTACAATGAGCAGTTCTTC.

This chain connects TRBV5-4 to TRBJ1-6; tentatively, D is TRBD1 (5 bases). Trimming pared 4 bases from V and 5 bases from J, leaving 16 bases between. This CDR3 comprises 16 residues. CDR1 is SGHNT and CDR2 is YYREEE in the germline V gene (reference sequence). Here the CDR3 DNA reads TGTGCCAGCAGCCAGACGGGGGTAGGGAATAATTCACCCCTCCACTTT. As protein: CASSQTGVGNNSPLHF.